Each of the 18 T cell receptor beta chains below was sequenced from the same sample in a study of blood T cell repertoires in COVID-19. TCRdb keeps only in-frame clones here, not all; method: immunoSEQ multiplex PCR. In the table there are some 120,000 clones, roughly four fifths of which are singletons. Sequencing was performed on peripheral blood. These receptors all stem from a woman aged 45 to 65 with acute or convalescent COVID-19.

The chain carries TRBV29-1 and TRBJ2-7; TRBD1 might be the D (6 bases). Germline V CDR1 and CDR2: SQVTM, ANQGSEA. Deletions cut 7 bases from V and 4 bases from J, with 11 bases between. CDR3 length equals 11 residues. CDR3 amino acids: CSAGQLYEQYF. As DNA, the CDR3 is TGCAGCGCTGGACAGTTATACGAGCAGTACTTC.

The V gene is TRBV13, the J gene TRBJ2-3; TRBD2 matches 11 bases. The CDR3 is 16 amino acids. V lost 5 bases and J lost 2; bases outside the gene matches: 6. Germline CDR1 PRHDT, CDR2 FYEKMQ (reference sequence). The CDR3 sequence: CASSLRLAGLTDTQYF. The CDR3 DNA sequence: TGTGCCAGCAGCCTTCGACTAGCGGGGCTCACAGATACGCAGTATTTT.

The chain combines TRBV6-5 with TRBJ1-6; tentatively, D is TRBD1 (5 bases). This CDR3 is built from 13 residues. V was trimmed by 7 bases and J by 9 bases, leaving 13 bases between them. CDR1 is MNHEY and CDR2 is SVGAGI in the germline V gene. The DNA for the CDR3 is TGTGCCAGCACCGGCAGGGAGGGTTCACCCCTCCACTTT. It is translated as CASTGREGSPLHF.

The chain couples TRBV10-3 to TRBJ2-3, with D uncertain. The V and J ends lost 0 bases and 6 bases respectively, with 7 bases between them. The CDR3 extends over 13 amino acids. CDR1 and CDR2 from the germline V gene are ENHRY and SYGVKD. The CDR3 DNA follows: TGTGCCATCAGTGAGTCGAGAGTTGATACGCAGTATTTT. Amino acids: CAISESRVDTQYF.

The V gene is TRBV5-8, the J gene TRBJ1-3; 7 bases are a match to TRBD1. Germline V gives CDR1 SGHTS, CDR2 YDEGEE. The CDR3 extends over 15 amino acids. J was trimmed by 0 bases and V by 0 bases; bases with no gene match: 0. The CDR3, as DNA: TGTGCCAGCAGCTTGGCAGGGGGCTCTGGAAACACCATATATTTT. Translated, it gives CASSLAGGSGNTIYF.

V and J are TRBV11-2 and TRBJ2-1, with a weak D call TRBD2 (6 bases). Deletions cut 2 bases from V and 5 bases from J, with 16 bases between. Germline assignment: CDR1 SGHAT and CDR2 FQNNGV. The CDR3 has 16 amino acids. DNA for the CDR3: TGTGCCAGCAGCTTAAATGTGGGACTGGATAACAATGAGCAGTTCTTC. This sequence encodes CASSLNVGLDNNEQFF.

The gene calls are TRBV6-6 and TRBJ1-1, with TRBD1 identical over 7 bases. The CDR3 extends over 17 amino acids. The junction had 18 bases not matched to a gene; V was cut back by 5 bases and J by 6 bases. The germline V gene encodes CDR1 MNHNY and CDR2 SVGAGI (reference sequence). The DNA of the CDR3 is TGTGCCAGCAGTCCACCTGACACGACAGGGTGGATCTCTGAAGCTTTCTTT. Amino acid sequence: CASSPPDTTGWISEAFF.

About this clone: The same CDR3 arises from other DNA sequences in this sample as well. The chain links TRBV6-5 to TRBJ1-2, with 7 bases identical to TRBD1. The germline CDR1 and CDR2 sequences are MNHEY and SVGAGI. V was clipped by 2 bases and J by 8 bases; unmatched bases: 8. The CDR3 extends over 14 amino acids. The CDR3 protein is CASSYAGGTYGYTF. The CDR3 DNA reads as TGTGCCAGCAGTTACGCAGGGGGAACGTACGGCTACACCTTC.

The chain couples TRBV4-1 to TRBJ1-2; D gene ambiguous. The germline V gene has CDR1 MGHRA and CDR2 YSYEKL. The V gene lost 0 bases and the J gene lost 4 bases, with 12 bases spanning the gap. This CDR3 contains 15 residues. This CDR3 is CASSQDGEGTYGYTF. The CDR3 DNA sequence: TGCGCCAGCAGCCAAGATGGGGAGGGTACCTATGGCTACACCTTC.

The rearrangement links TRBV5-1 to TRBJ2-1, with D possibly TRBD2 on 5 matching bases. The germline V gene has CDR1 SGHRS and CDR2 YFSETQ. CDR3 length: 16 residues. V gave up 4 bases and J gave up 8 bases, with 22 bases separating them. In DNA, the CDR3 is TGCGCCAGCAGCAAGGAGGCGGACCCCGCCGGGGATGAGCAGTTCTTC. This encodes CASSKEADPAGDEQFF. Using reference TRBV5-1 and TRBJ2-1 for the parts outside the CDR3, the full variable domain is KAGVTQTPRYLIKTRGQQVTLSCSPISGHRSVSWYQQTPGQGLQFLFEYFSETQRNKGNFPGRFSGRQFSNSRSEMNVSTLELGDSALYLCASSKEADPAGDEQFFGPGTRLTVL.

This rearrangement joins TRBV20-1 to TRBJ1-6; D unresolved. The length of the CDR3 is 15 residues. The V gene's germline CDR1 is DFQATT and CDR2 SNEGSKA (reference sequence). The V end was cut by 3 bases, the J end by 14 bases, with 23 bases between. CDR3: CSASKKVAAETALHF. In nucleotides, the CDR3 is TGCAGTGCTAGTAAAAAAGTGGCGGCCGAGACTGCCCTCCACTTT.

The CDR3 here is CASSTSGVSHLNQPQHF. The CDR3 nucleotides are TGCGCCAGCAGCACCTCAGGGGTCTCTCACTTGAATCAGCCCCAGCATTTT. The V and J genes are TRBV5-1 and TRBJ1-5; TRBD1 is a possible D gene (6 bases). This CDR3 has 17 amino acids. V was shortened by 4 bases and J by 4 bases, with 21 bases between the two germline ends. Germline loops: CDR1 SGHRS, CDR2 YFSETQ.

The table lists this clone with a count of one. The genes are TRBV27 and TRBJ1-1; 9 bases fit TRBD1. Germline values: CDR1 MNHEY, CDR2 SMNVEV (reference sequence). The CDR3 spans 17 residues. Trimming at V came to 6 bases and at J to 1 base, leaving 12 bases not matched to a gene. CDR3 sequence: CASSEFRGQGRNTEAFF. Here the CDR3 DNA reads TGTGCCAGCAGCGAATTCAGGGGACAGGGCCGGAACACTGAAGCTTTCTTT.

The chain is built from TRBV3-1 (or the pseudogene TRBV3-2) and TRBJ2-1, with 12 bases that match TRBD2. The germline CDR1 and CDR2 sequences are LGHDT and YNNKEL (reference sequence). V trimming: 8 bases; J trimming: 7 bases; junction bases outside the gene matches: 6. The CDR3 sequence is 14 residues long. The CDR3 region has the DNA TGTGCCAGCGCGGCCGGGACTAGCGGGAATGAGCAGTTCTTC. It yields the protein CASAAGTSGNEQFF.

This clone appeared once. As DNA, the CDR3 is TGCGCCAGCAGCGCCGGGGACAGGGTCCCCTCGGAAGCTTTCTTT. This gives the protein CASSAGDRVPSEAFF. This chain connects TRBV5-1 to TRBJ1-1, with TRBD1 matching 9 bases. Looked up from germline, CDR1 is SGHRS and CDR2 is YFSETQ. V was pared by 4 bases and J by 8 bases, with 12 bases of the junction left unmatched. The CDR3 runs 15 residues.

The gene calls are TRBV19 and TRBJ2-1, with 10 bases identical to TRBD2. This CDR3 comprises 12 residues. J lost 15 bases, V lost 1 base, and 3 bases had no gene match. Germline V gene lookup returns CDR1 LNHDA and CDR2 SQIVND (reference sequence). The CDR3 protein is CASSIASGGLFF. DNA for the CDR3: TGTGCCAGTAGTATAGCTAGCGGGGGTCTGTTCTTC.

The chain links TRBV10-2 to TRBJ2-7, with 7 bases matching TRBD1. Per the germline V gene, CDR1 is WSHSY and CDR2 is SAAADI. The CDR3 contains 12 residues. V gave up 5 bases and J gave up 6 bases; unmatched junction bases: 4. CDR3 sequence: CASSYDRVEQYF. The CDR3 bases are TGCGCCAGCAGTTACGACAGGGTCGAGCAGTACTTC.

The rearrangement uses TRBV11-2 and TRBJ1-4, with 8 bases fitting TRBD1. The CDR3 length is 15 residues. With 2 bases clipped from V and 8 bases from J, the junction kept 7 bases outside the gene matches. Germline-derived CDR1 and CDR2 are SGHAT and FQNNGV. CDR3 DNA: TGTGCCAGCAGCTTATTGGACAGGGTAGACGAAAAACTGTTTTTT. As protein: CASSLLDRVDEKLFF.